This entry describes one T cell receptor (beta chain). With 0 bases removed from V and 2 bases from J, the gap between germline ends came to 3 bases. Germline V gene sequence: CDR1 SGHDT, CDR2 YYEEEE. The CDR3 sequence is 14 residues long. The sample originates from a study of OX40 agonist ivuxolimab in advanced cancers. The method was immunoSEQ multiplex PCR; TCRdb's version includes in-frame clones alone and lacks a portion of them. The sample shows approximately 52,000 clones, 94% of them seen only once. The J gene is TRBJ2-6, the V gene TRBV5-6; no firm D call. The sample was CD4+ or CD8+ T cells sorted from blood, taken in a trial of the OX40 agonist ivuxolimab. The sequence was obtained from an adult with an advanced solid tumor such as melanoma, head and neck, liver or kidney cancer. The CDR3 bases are TGTGCCAGCAGCTTGGATCCTGGGGCCAACGTCCTGACTTTC. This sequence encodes CASSLDPGANVLTF.